These 14 T cell receptor beta chains were sequenced from one sample in a study of T-cell reconstitution after alpha-beta-depleted transplantation in children. The TCRbeta library was prepared with unique molecular identifiers. TCRdb redid the calling of the PCR reads with MiXCR, one entry per CDR3 protein. The table lists about 590,000 distinct CDR3 sequences, under 15% of them singletons. Sequencing used PBMCs, mostly from graft donor cells, obtained 360 days after TCRalphabeta/CD19-depleted stem cell transplant. These receptors all come from a male patient younger than 18 who had a stem cell transplant for acute myeloid leukemia, so the T cells may come from the graft donor.

The V call is TRBV10-3, the J call TRBJ2-2; D gene ambiguous. The V and J ends lost 2 bases and 5 bases respectively, with 12 bases between them. Germline V gene lookup returns CDR1 ENHRY and CDR2 SYGVKD. This CDR3 spans 15 amino acids. CDR3 loop: CAISEPLIATGELFF. In DNA, the CDR3 is TGTGCCATCAGTGAGCCCCTTATAGCTACCGGGGAGCTGTTTTTT.

The genes are TRBV5-6 and TRBJ2-7; 10 nucleotides line up with TRBD1. The CDR3 has 16 amino acids. V trimming: 0 bases; J trimming: 5 bases; junction bases outside the gene matches: 8. In germline, CDR1 is SGHDT, CDR2 YYEEEE. CDR3 in DNA: TGTGCCAGCAGCTTGGCGGGGACAGGGGCAGGTAACGAGCAGTACTTC. Residues: CASSLAGTGAGNEQYF.

This clonotype was detected only a few times. CDR3 bases: TGCAGCGTTGGACCCCCGGGAGTCCAAGAGACCCAGTACTTC. It codes for CSVGPPGVQETQYF. The gene calls are TRBV29-1 and TRBJ2-5, with D perhaps matching TRBD2 (6 bases). Germline V gives CDR1 SQVTM, CDR2 ANQGSEA. This CDR3 has 14 residues. Trimming pared 4 bases from V and 1 base from J, leaving 13 bases between.

The rearrangement links TRBV20-1 to TRBJ2-7; D unresolved. Germline CDR1 is DFQATT and CDR2 is SNEGSKA (reference sequence). The CDR3 contains 10 residues. Deletions cut 6 bases from V and 6 bases from J, with 9 bases between. The CDR3 reads CSADSREQYF. CDR3 coding DNA: TGCAGTGCCGACTCTCGCGAGCAGTACTTC.

This clonotype came up many times. The chain uses TRBV7-3 and TRBJ2-3; D perhaps matches TRBD2 (6 bases). The ends were cut back, 3 bases at V and 2 bases at J, with 15 bases in the middle. The CDR3 length is 16 residues. The germline gives CDR1 SGHTA, CDR2 FQGTGA. Written as DNA, the CDR3 is TGTGCCAGCAGCTTTAAGGCGGGACCCAACACAGATACGCAGTATTTT. Translation gives CASSFKAGPNTDTQYF.

The V gene is TRBV5-6, the J gene TRBJ2-1; D possibly corresponds to TRBD1 (6 bases). The V end was cut by 1 base, the J end by 3 bases, with 8 bases between. The CDR3 is 14 residues long. From germline, CDR1 is SGHDT and CDR2 YYEEEE. The CDR3 DNA follows: TGTGCCAGCAGCTTGAGGGACATCTACAATGAGCAGTTCTTC. Translating it yields CASSLRDIYNEQFF.

The J gene is TRBJ1-6, the V gene TRBV12-3 or TRBV12-4; D is undetermined. CDR3 size: 15 residues. Trimming took off 7 bases at V and 0 bases at J, with 10 bases between the two ends. CDR3 bases: TGTGCCAGCACCTTAACCAGCTCCTATAATTCACCCCTCCACTTT. It is translated as CASTLTSSYNSPLHF.

V is TRBV18 and J is TRBJ2-1; possibly TRBD2 for D (6 bases). Germline values: CDR1 KGHSH, CDR2 LQKENI. The V end lost 3 bases, the J end lost 8 bases, and 14 bases lay between the germline ends. CDR3 length: 14 residues. DNA of the CDR3: TGTGCCAGCTCACCCTGGGCTAGCGAACATGAGCAGTTCTTC. This codes for CASSPWASEHEQFF.

The table lists this clonotype with a few counts. The chain recombines TRBV6-2 or TRBV6-3 with TRBJ1-3, with unresolved D. Trimming cost V 0 bases and J 8 bases, with 8 bases left between them. The CDR3 sequence is 13 residues long. CDR1 is MNHEY, CDR2 SVGEGT, per germline. Here the CDR3 DNA reads TGTGCCAGCAGTTACTCGACGGACTACACCATATATTTT. Translating gives CASSYSTDYTIYF.

Points on this clonotype: One end of the junction does not line up with germline, which may come from a read error. This rearrangement joins TRBV5-4 to TRBJ2-1, with D perhaps TRBD2 (5 bases). This CDR3 has 12 amino acids. Germline CDR1 SGHNT, CDR2 YYREEE (reference sequence). In DNA, the CDR3 is TGTGCCAGCAGCTTGTCTAGCATTGAGAAGTTCTTC. Its protein product is CASSLSSIEKFF.

The chain uses TRBV4-3 and TRBJ2-7; 8 nucleotides match TRBD2. Germline lookup yields CDR1 LGHNA and CDR2 YSLEER. Trimming removed 1 base from V and 2 bases from J; junction bases left unmatched: 4. The CDR3 is 15 residues long. CDR3 nucleotide sequence: TGCGCCAGCAGCCAAGTAACTAGCGGCGCCTACGAGCAGTACTTC. Translation gives CASSQVTSGAYEQYF.

The CDR3 nucleotides are TGTGCCACCAGCAGGCTACAGGGGGGGGATGAGCAGTTCTTC. It translates to CATSRLQGGDEQFF. The rearrangement joins TRBV15 to TRBJ2-1, with D possibly being TRBD1 (8 bases). The germline CDR1 and CDR2 sequences are LNHNV and YYDKDF (reference sequence). V lost 3 bases, J lost 8 bases, and 14 bases lay in between. The CDR3 has 14 residues.

In this sample, this clonotype turned up many times. The gene calls are TRBV7-8 and TRBJ1-1; D unclear. The CDR3 is made up of 13 amino acids. V was pared by 5 bases and J by 1 base, with 8 bases between. Per germline, CDR1 SGHVS and CDR2 FQNEAQ. CDR3 sequence (DNA): TGTGCCAGCAGCAGTTTCTCGAACACTGAAGCTTTCTTT. It encodes CASSSFSNTEAFF. The variable domain in full, completed from reference TRBV7-8 and TRBJ1-1, reads GAGVSQSPRYKVAKRGQDVALRCDPISGHVSLFWYQQALGQGPEFLTYFQNEAQLDKSGLPSDRFFAERPEGSVSTLKIQRTQQEDSAVYLCASSSFSNTEAFFGQGTRLTVV.

Comment on this clonotype: It may be a read error: a sequence one base away is much more abundant. The chain joins TRBV12-3 or TRBV12-4 to TRBJ2-1; 9 nucleotides align to TRBD2. After removal of 8 bases from V and 9 bases from J, the junction contained 17 bases not matched to a gene. The CDR3 runs 16 residues. Written as DNA, the CDR3 is TGTGCCAGCGGACGGAATTTAGCGGGAGCCGGAAGTGAGCAGTTCTTC. It codes for CASGRNLAGAGSEQFF.